Each of the 25 T cell receptor beta chains below was sequenced from the same sample in a study of CD8+ T cells in alopecia areata. Sequencing used cDNA as its template, made by extracting RNA and reverse transcribing it. Assay: immunoSEQ multiplex PCR; the TCRdb copy retains only in-frame clones and omits some. The table includes about 150,000 clones, roughly 50% detected once. The sequenced sample was CD4+ T cells sorted from blood. The receptors stem from a human donor with alopecia areata.

The V call is TRBV30, the J call TRBJ2-1; no clear D. Germline CDR1 reads GTSNPN; CDR2 reads SVGIG (reference sequence). Trimming took off 0 bases at V and 0 bases at J, with 15 bases between the two ends. The CDR3 runs to 17 residues. The CDR3 sequence is CAWSVSSRQSSYNEQFF. CDR3 nucleotides: TGTGCCTGGAGTGTTAGTAGCCGTCAGAGCTCCTACAATGAGCAGTTCTTC.

The chain is built from TRBV27 and TRBJ2-5; D possibly corresponds to TRBD1 (5 bases). V was pared by 2 bases and J by 1 base, with 8 bases between. CDR1 is MNHEY, CDR2 SMNVEV, per germline (reference sequence). CDR3 length equals 14 residues. The DNA of the CDR3 is TGTGCCAGCAGTTTAGCAGGGTCCCAAGAGACCCAGTACTTC. Translated, it gives CASSLAGSQETQYF.

This chain links TRBV28 with TRBJ2-7; 9 bases match TRBD2. With V trimmed by 2 bases and J by 9 bases, 8 bases remained unmatched. Germline lookup yields CDR1 MDHEN and CDR2 SYDVKM. The CDR3 has 14 amino acids. CDR3 sequence: CASSLSSGRVGQYF. The CDR3, as DNA: TGTGCCAGCAGTTTAAGTAGCGGGAGAGTTGGGCAGTACTTC.

The rearrangement joins TRBV2 to TRBJ2-1, with 8 bases lining up with TRBD2. This CDR3 has 16 residues. Losses at the gene ends were 6 bases for V and 9 bases for J; bases not matched to a gene: 16. Germline CDR1 is SNHLY and CDR2 is FYNNEI. CDR3 DNA sequence: TGTGCCAGCAGGGGAGGGTTTAGCGGGAAATCTACTGAGCAGTTCTTC. The encoded protein is CASRGGFSGKSTEQFF.

The V call is TRBV29-1, the J call TRBJ2-5; TRBD2 aligns across 11 bases. The CDR3 is made up of 15 amino acids. The V gene's germline CDR1 is SQVTM and CDR2 ANQGSEA. V trimming: 7 bases; J trimming: 1 base; junction bases outside the gene matches: 8. The CDR3 nucleotides read TGCAGCGCCTCCCTGGGACTAGCGGCCCAAGAGACCCAGTACTTC. The encoded protein is CSASLGLAAQETQYF.

The chain links TRBV9 to TRBJ2-5, with D perhaps being TRBD1 or TRBD2 (5 bases each). The CDR3 is 16 amino acids. Trimming left V 1 base short and J 5 bases short, with 18 bases between. The germline V gene has CDR1 SGDLS and CDR2 YYNGEE. The CDR3 DNA is TGTGCCAGCAGCGTATCACCGGGACCACGGCGGGAGACCCAGTACTTC. It encodes CASSVSPGPRRETQYF.

The chain joins TRBV5-6 to TRBJ2-7; D is possibly TRBD2 (5 bases). CDR3 length: 13 amino acids. The V gene lost 4 bases and the J gene lost 3 bases, with 11 bases spanning the gap. Germline CDR1 and CDR2: SGHDT and YYEEEE. CDR3: CASSRETIYEQYF. DNA of the CDR3: TGTGCCAGCAGCCGGGAAACCATCTACGAGCAGTACTTC.

This clone was seen a few times. The chain employs TRBV29-1 and TRBJ1-2; weak D call: TRBD1 (6 bases). The CDR3 covers 14 residues. The ends were cut back, 5 bases at V and 3 bases at J, with 16 bases in the middle. Germline values: CDR1 SQVTM, CDR2 ANQGSEA. CDR3: CSVPRGRADYGYTF. CDR3 DNA: TGCAGCGTTCCCAGGGGAAGGGCTGACTATGGCTACACCTTC. The full variable domain, with the rest looked up from reference TRBV29-1 and TRBJ1-2, is SAVISQKPSRDICQRGTSLTIQCQVDSQVTMMFWYRQQPGQSLTLIATANQGSEATYESGFVIDKFPISRPNLTFSTLTVSNMSPEDSSIYLCSVPRGRADYGYTFGSGTRLTVV.

The table lists this clone with a few counts. The chain employs TRBV29-1 and TRBJ1-1; D is perhaps TRBD1 (5 bases). The V gene lost 4 bases and the J gene lost 1 base, with 13 bases spanning the gap. The germline CDR1 and CDR2 sequences are SQVTM and ANQGSEA. The length of the CDR3 is 14 residues. CDR3 region: CSVAGRVGNTEAFF. The CDR3 nucleotides are TGCAGCGTTGCGGGCAGGGTAGGGAACACTGAAGCTTTCTTT.

V usage is TRBV7-9 and J usage is TRBJ1-2; no clear D gene. V was trimmed by 1 base and J by 6 bases, leaving 21 bases between them. The CDR3 spans 17 residues. Germline assignment: CDR1 SEHNR and CDR2 FQNEAQ (reference sequence). In DNA form, the CDR3 reads TGTGCCAGCAGCTTAGGTTGGGCCATCCAAGAGTCGAATGGCTACACCTTC. Its translation: CASSLGWAIQESNGYTF.

This clone came up once. The chain carries TRBV6-1 and TRBJ1-1, with 8 bases matching TRBD1. Germline V lookup: CDR1 MNHNS, CDR2 SASEGT. V gave up 4 bases and J gave up 4 bases; unmatched junction bases: 11. The CDR3 length is 16 residues. The CDR3 is CASSAAGGRLATEAFF. The CDR3 DNA follows: TGTGCCAGCAGTGCCGCAGGGGGCCGGTTGGCCACTGAAGCTTTCTTT.

The chain couples TRBV30 to TRBJ1-5; D might be TRBD1 (6 bases). CDR3 length: 15 residues. V lost 0 bases and J 2 bases, leaving 11 bases between the germline ends. Germline V gene data show CDR1 as GTSNPN and CDR2 as SVGIG (reference sequence). The CDR3: CAWSVTGHGNQPQHF. The CDR3 bases are TGTGCCTGGAGTGTAACAGGGCATGGCAATCAGCCCCAGCATTTT.

V and J are TRBV29-1 and TRBJ1-2; no definite D call. There are 14 residues in the CDR3. Germline values: CDR1 SQVTM, CDR2 ANQGSEA. Trimming left V 4 bases short and J 2 bases short, with 14 bases between. The CDR3 DNA is TGCAGCGTTGTTGGTCGGGTGGGGAACTATGGCTACACCTTC. Translating it yields CSVVGRVGNYGYTF. Based on the CDR3 plus reference TRBV29-1 and TRBJ1-2, the full variable domain is SAVISQKPSRDICQRGTSLTIQCQVDSQVTMMFWYRQQPGQSLTLIATANQGSEATYESGFVIDKFPISRPNLTFSTLTVSNMSPEDSSIYLCSVVGRVGNYGYTFGSGTRLTVV.

The CDR3 DNA follows: TGCAGCGTGGCAGGAGCCGTCCTCTCCGAGCAGTACTTC. Translated: CSVAGAVLSEQYF. The chain carries TRBV29-1 and TRBJ2-7; D uncertain. V gave up 6 bases and J gave up 6 bases, with 18 bases separating them. Per the germline V gene, CDR1 is SQVTM and CDR2 is ANQGSEA. The CDR3 runs 13 residues.

The chain employs TRBV5-1 and TRBJ2-5, with a possible D match to TRBD1 (6 bases). Trimming pared 4 bases from V and 1 base from J, leaving 11 bases between. CDR1 is SGHRS, CDR2 YFSETQ, per germline. The CDR3 runs to 14 residues. CDR3 residues: CASSVDSSQETQYF. As DNA, the CDR3 is TGCGCCAGCAGCGTGGACAGCTCCCAAGAGACCCAGTACTTC.

This clone was found a few times. The chain joins TRBV7-3 to TRBJ2-3; the match to TRBD2 covers 9 bases. This CDR3 is 16 amino acids long. With V trimmed by 4 bases and J by 4 bases, 9 bases remained unmatched. Germline V gene sequence: CDR1 SGHTA, CDR2 FQGTGA. CDR3 bases: TGTGCCAGCAGCTCGGTTGCGGGAGGGTTGGCAGATACGCAGTATTTT. Translating gives CASSSVAGGLADTQYF.

This chain uses TRBV6-6 with TRBJ2-5; 11 bases fit TRBD2. Germline V gene data show CDR1 as MNHNY and CDR2 as SVGAGI (reference sequence). The CDR3 length is 14 residues. V was pared by 5 bases and J by 5 bases, with 4 bases of the junction left unmatched. CDR3 protein: CASSGVAGGETQYF. Written as DNA, the CDR3 is TGTGCCAGCAGTGGAGTAGCGGGAGGGGAGACCCAGTACTTC.

This clone has only a few counts. CDR3 in amino acids: CAWSGLATSYNEQFF. The DNA for the CDR3 is TGTGCCTGGAGTGGGTTAGCTACGTCCTACAATGAGCAGTTCTTC. The chain employs TRBV30 and TRBJ2-1; D ambiguous. V was clipped by 1 base and J by 1 base, with 11 bases between them. The CDR3 is 15 residues long. Germline CDR1 is GTSNPN and CDR2 is SVGIG (reference sequence).

This chain joins TRBV6-5 and TRBJ1-5; D is ambiguous. V lost 2 bases, J lost 3 bases, and 5 bases lay in between. Germline V lookup: CDR1 MNHEY, CDR2 SVGAGI. CDR3 length: 13 residues. The CDR3: CASSYEANQPQHF. CDR3 DNA: TGTGCCAGCAGTTACGAGGCCAATCAGCCCCAGCATTTT.

Only a few counts were recorded for this clone. This rearrangement joins TRBV7-9 to TRBJ2-5; D may be TRBD2 (6 bases). The V end lost 3 bases, the J end lost 4 bases, and 12 bases lay between the germline ends. The CDR3 is 14 residues long. The V gene's germline CDR1 is SEHNR and CDR2 FQNEAQ (reference sequence). The CDR3 nucleotides are TGTGCCAGCAGCTTCCTTCCGGGAGCAGAGACCCAGTACTTC. Its translation is CASSFLPGAETQYF. The complete variable domain, with remaining parts taken from reference TRBV7-9 and TRBJ2-5, reads DTGVSQNPRHKITKRGQNVTFRCDPISEHNRLYWYRQTLGQGPEFLTYFQNEAQLEKSRLLSDRFSAERPKGSFSTLEIQRTEQGDSAMYLCASSFLPGAETQYFGPGTRLLVL.

This chain links TRBV30 with TRBJ1-1; possible D gene TRBD1, 6 bases. Trimming pared 3 bases from V and 11 bases from J, leaving 25 bases between. The CDR3 runs to 15 residues. From germline, CDR1 is GTSNPN and CDR2 SVGIG (reference sequence). This chain's CDR3 is CAWSAFPSQGEKAFF. CDR3 DNA: TGTGCCTGGAGCGCTTTCCCGTCACAGGGAGAAAAGGCTTTCTTT. Full variable domain (missing parts from reference TRBV30 and TRBJ1-1): SQTIHQWPATLVQPVGSPLSLECTVEGTSNPNLYWYRQAAGRGLQLLFYSVGIGQISSEVPQNLSASRPQDRQFILSSKKLLLSDSGFYLCAWSAFPSQGEKAFFGQGTRLTVV.

The chain combines TRBV29-1 with TRBJ2-1; 9 positions match TRBD1. CDR1 is SQVTM, CDR2 ANQGSEA, per germline. V shed 1 base, J shed 7 bases, and the junction held 8 bases outside the gene matches. The CDR3 has 15 amino acids. This CDR3 reads CSVEGRWDRANEQFF. Here the CDR3 DNA reads TGCAGCGTTGAAGGGCGTTGGGACAGGGCGAATGAGCAGTTCTTC.

This clone showed up just a few times. V usage is TRBV28 and J usage is TRBJ2-1; possible D gene TRBD2, 6 bases. Germline V gene lookup returns CDR1 MDHEN and CDR2 SYDVKM. The V and J ends lost 7 bases and 5 bases respectively, with 21 bases between them. The CDR3 is 16 residues long. The DNA for the CDR3 is TGTGCCAGCACCCTTTACGGAGGTAGCGGCCACAATGAGCAGTTCTTC. Translated: CASTLYGGSGHNEQFF. Complete variable domain (other parts from reference TRBV28 and TRBJ2-1): DVKVTQSSRYLVKRTGEKVFLECVQDMDHENMFWYRQDPGLGLRLIYFSYDVKMKEKGDIPEGYSVSREKKERFSLILESASTNQTSMYLCASTLYGGSGHNEQFFGPGTRLTVL.

The V gene is TRBV4-1, the J gene TRBJ2-1; the D is unclear. This CDR3 comprises 12 residues. Germline CDR1 MGHRA, CDR2 YSYEKL. The ends were cut back, 8 bases at V and 7 bases at J, with 12 bases in the middle. This chain's CDR3 is CASAAVTNEQFF. Written as DNA, the CDR3 is TGCGCCAGCGCCGCGGTTACAAATGAGCAGTTCTTC.

The DNA for the CDR3 is TGCGCCAGCAGAAGTCGTCGGACTAGCGGGCCTATGGGTTACAATGAGCAGTTCTTC. The encoded protein is CASRSRRTSGPMGYNEQFF. The V call is TRBV5-1, the J call TRBJ2-1, with 11 nucleotides matching TRBD2. Germline V gives CDR1 SGHRS, CDR2 YFSETQ. This CDR3 is built from 19 residues. V lost 5 bases, J lost 4 bases, and 17 bases stayed unmatched.